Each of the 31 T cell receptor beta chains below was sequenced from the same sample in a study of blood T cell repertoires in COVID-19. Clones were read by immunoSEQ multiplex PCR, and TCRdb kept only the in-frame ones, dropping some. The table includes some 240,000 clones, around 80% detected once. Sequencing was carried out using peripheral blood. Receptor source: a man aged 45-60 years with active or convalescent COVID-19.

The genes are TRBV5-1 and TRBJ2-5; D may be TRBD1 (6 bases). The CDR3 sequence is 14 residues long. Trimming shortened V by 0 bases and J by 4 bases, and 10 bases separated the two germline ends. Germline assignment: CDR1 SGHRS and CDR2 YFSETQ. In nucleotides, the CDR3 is TGCGCCAGCAGCTTGGGTGGGGGCGGAGAGACCCAGTACTTC. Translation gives CASSLGGGGETQYF.

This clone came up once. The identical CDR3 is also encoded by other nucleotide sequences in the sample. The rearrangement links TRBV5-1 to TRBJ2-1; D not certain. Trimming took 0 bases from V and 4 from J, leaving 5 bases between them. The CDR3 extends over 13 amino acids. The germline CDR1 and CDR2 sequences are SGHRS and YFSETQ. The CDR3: CASSLGLYNEQFF. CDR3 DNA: TGCGCCAGCAGCTTGGGACTTTACAATGAGCAGTTCTTC.

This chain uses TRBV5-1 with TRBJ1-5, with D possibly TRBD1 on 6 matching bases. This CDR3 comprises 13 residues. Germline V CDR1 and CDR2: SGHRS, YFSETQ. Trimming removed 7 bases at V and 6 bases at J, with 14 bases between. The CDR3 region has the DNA TGCGCCAGCCGGGGGGCCGATGGTCAGCCCCAGCATTTT. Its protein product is CASRGADGQPQHF.

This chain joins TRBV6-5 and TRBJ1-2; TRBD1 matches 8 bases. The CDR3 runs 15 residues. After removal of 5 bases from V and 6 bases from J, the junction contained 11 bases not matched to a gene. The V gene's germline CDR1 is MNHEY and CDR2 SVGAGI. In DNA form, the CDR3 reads TGTGCCAGCAGTCCGACACGGACAGGGAAGAATGGCTACACCTTC. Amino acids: CASSPTRTGKNGYTF.

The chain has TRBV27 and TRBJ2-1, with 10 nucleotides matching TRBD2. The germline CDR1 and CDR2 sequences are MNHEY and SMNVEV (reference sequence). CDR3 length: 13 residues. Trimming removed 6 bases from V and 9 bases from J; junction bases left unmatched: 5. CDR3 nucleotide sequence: TGTGCCAGCAGGACCGGACTAGCGGTTGAGCAGTTCTTC. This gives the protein CASRTGLAVEQFF.

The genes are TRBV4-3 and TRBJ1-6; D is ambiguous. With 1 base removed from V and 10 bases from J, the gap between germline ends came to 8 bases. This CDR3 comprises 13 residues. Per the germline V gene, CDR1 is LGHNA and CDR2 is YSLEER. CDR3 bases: TGCGCCAGCAGCCAAGGTGAGAGCTCACCCCTCCACTTT. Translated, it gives CASSQGESSPLHF.

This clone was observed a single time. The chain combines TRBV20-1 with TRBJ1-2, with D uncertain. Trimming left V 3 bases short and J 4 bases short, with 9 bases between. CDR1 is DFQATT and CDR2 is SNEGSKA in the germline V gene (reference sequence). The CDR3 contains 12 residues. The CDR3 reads CSASKPIYGYTF. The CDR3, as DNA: TGCAGTGCTAGTAAGCCCATCTATGGCTACACCTTC.

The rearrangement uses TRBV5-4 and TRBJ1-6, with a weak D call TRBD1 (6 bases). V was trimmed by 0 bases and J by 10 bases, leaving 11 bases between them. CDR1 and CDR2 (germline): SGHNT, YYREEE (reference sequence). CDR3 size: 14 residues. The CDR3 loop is CASSLGQADSPLHF. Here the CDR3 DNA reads TGTGCCAGCAGCTTGGGACAGGCTGACTCACCCCTCCACTTT.

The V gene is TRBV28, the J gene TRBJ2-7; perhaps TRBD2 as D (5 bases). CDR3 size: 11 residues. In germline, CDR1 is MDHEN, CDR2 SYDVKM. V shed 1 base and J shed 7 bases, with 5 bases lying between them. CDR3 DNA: TGTGCCAGCAGTTTATCGGGAGAGCAGTACTTC. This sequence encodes CASSLSGEQYF. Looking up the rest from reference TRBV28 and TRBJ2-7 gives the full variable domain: DVKVTQSSRYLVKRTGEKVFLECVQDMDHENMFWYRQDPGLGLRLIYFSYDVKMKEKGDIPEGYSVSREKKERFSLILESASTNQTSMYLCASSLSGEQYFGPGTRLTVT.

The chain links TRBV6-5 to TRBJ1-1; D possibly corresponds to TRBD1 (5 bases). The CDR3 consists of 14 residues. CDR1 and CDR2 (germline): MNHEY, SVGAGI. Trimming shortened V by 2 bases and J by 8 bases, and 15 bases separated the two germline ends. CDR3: CASSYGGTAREAFF. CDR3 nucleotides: TGTGCCAGCAGTTACGGGGGGACGGCCCGAGAAGCTTTCTTT.

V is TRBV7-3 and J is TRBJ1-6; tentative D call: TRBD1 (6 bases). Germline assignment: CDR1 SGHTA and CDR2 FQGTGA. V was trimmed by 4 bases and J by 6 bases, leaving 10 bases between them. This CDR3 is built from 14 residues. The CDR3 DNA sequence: TGTGCCAGCAGCTACCAGGGGCGTAATTCACCCCTCCACTTT. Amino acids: CASSYQGRNSPLHF.

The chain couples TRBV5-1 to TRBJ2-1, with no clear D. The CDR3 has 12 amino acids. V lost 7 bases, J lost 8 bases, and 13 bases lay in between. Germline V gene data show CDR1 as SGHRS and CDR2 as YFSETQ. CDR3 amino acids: CASGGKVDEQFF. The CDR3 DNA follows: TGCGCCAGCGGCGGAAAGGTGGATGAGCAGTTCTTC.

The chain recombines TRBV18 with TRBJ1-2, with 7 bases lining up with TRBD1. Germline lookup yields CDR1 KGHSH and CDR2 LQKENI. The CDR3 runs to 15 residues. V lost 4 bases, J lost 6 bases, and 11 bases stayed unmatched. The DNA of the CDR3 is TGTGCCAGCTCACAACAACAGGGACAGCAGAATGGCTACACCTTC. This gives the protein CASSQQQGQQNGYTF.

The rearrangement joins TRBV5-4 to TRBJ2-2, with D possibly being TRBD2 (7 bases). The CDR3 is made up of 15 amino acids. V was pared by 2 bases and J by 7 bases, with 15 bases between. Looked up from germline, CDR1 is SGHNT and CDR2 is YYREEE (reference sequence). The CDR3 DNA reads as TGTGCCAGCAGCTTCTGGGGGGGGGCCGTCGGGGAGCTGTTTTTT. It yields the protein CASSFWGGAVGELFF.

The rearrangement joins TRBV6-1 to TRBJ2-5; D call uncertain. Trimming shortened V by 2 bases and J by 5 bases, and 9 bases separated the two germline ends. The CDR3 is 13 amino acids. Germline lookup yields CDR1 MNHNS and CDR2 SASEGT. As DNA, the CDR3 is TGTGCCAGCAGTGAAATACTGTTGGAGACCCAGTACTTC. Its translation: CASSEILLETQYF.

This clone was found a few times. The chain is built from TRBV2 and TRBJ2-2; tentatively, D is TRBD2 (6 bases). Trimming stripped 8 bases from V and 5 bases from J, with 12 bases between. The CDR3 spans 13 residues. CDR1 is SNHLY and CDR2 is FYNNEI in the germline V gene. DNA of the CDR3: TGTGCCAGCCGGGGGATTGGGACCGGGGAGCTGTTTTTT. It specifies CASRGIGTGELFF.

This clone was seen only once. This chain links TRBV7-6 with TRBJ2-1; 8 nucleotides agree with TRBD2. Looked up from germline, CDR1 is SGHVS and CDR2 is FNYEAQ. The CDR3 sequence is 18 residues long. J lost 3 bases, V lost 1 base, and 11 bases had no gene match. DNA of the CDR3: TGTGCCAGCAGCTTAGAATCCGGGAGGGCTGCTTACTACAATGAGCAGTTCTTC. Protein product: CASSLESGRAAYYNEQFF.

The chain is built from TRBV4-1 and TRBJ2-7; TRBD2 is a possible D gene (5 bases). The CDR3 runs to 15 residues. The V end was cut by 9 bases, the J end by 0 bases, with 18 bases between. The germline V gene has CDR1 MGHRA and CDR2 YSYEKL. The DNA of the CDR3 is TGCGCCAGTAGCAAGGGTGGGAGAAGCTCCTACGAGCAGTACTTC. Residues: CASSKGGRSSYEQYF.

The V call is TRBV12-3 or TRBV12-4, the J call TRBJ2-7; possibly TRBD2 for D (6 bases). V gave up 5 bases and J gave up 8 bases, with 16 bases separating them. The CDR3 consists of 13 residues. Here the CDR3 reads CASSAQTSSKQYV. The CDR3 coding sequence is TGTGCCAGCAGTGCTCAGACTAGTTCTAAGCAGTACGTC.

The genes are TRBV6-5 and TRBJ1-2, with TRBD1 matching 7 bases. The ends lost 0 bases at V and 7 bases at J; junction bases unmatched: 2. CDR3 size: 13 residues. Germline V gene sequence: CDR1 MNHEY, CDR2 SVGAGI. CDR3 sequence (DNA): TGTGCCAGCAGTTACTCGAACAGGGGTGGCTACACCTTC. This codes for CASSYSNRGGYTF.

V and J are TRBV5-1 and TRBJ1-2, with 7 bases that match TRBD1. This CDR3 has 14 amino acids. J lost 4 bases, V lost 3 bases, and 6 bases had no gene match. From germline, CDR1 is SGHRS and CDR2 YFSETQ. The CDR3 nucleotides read TGCGCCAGCAGCTATTCGACAGGGACCTATGGCTACACCTTC. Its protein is CASSYSTGTYGYTF.

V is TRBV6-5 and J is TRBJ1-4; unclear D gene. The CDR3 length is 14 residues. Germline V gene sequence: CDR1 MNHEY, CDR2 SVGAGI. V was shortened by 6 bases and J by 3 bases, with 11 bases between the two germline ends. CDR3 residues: CASSPPGANEKLFF. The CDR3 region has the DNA TGTGCCAGCAGCCCCCCCGGGGCTAATGAAAAACTGTTTTTT.

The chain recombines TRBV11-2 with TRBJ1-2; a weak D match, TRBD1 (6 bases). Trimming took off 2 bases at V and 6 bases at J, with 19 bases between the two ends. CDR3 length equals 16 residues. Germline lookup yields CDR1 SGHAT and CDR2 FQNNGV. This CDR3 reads CASSLTRTAHQDGYTF. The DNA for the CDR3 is TGTGCCAGCAGCTTAACGAGGACAGCCCATCAGGATGGCTACACCTTC. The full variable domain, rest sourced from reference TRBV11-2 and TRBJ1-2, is EAGVAQSPRYKIIEKRQSVAFWCNPISGHATLYWYQQILGQGPKLLIQFQNNGVVDDSQLPKDRFSAERLKGVDSTLKIQPAKLEDSAVYLCASSLTRTAHQDGYTFGSGTRLTVV.

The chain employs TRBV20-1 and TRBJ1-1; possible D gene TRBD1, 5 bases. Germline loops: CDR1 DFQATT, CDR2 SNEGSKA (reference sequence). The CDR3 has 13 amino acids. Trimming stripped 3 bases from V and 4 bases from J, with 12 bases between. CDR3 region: CSASRGQGTEAFF. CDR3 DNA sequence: TGCAGTGCTAGTAGGGGCCAAGGCACTGAAGCTTTCTTT.

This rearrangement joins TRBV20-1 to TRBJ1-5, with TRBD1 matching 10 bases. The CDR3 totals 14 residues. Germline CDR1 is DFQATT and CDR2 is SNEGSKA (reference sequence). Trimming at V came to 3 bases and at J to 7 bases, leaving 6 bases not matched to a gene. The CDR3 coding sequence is TGCAGTGCTAGTTCCGGGACAGGGGACCAGCCCCAGCATTTT. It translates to CSASSGTGDQPQHF.

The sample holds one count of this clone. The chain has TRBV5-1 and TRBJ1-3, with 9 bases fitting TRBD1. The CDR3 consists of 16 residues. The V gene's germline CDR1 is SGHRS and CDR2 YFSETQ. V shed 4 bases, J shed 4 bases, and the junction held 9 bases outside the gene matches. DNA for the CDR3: TGCGCCAGCAGCGCCCGGGACAGGGAATCAGGAAACACCATATATTTT. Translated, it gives CASSARDRESGNTIYF.

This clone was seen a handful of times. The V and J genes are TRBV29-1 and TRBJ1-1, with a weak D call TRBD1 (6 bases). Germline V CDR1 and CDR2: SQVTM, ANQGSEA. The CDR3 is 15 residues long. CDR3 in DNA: TGCACCGTCGGCTGGGTCGGCAGGGGTTTGACTGAAGCTTTCTTT. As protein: CTVGWVGRGLTEAFF.

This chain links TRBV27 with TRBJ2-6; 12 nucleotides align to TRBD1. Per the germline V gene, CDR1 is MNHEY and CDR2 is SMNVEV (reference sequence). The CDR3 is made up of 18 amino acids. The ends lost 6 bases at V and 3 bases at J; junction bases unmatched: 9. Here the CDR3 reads CASSSDGTGGGGANVLTF. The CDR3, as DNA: TGTGCCAGCAGCTCCGATGGGACAGGGGGCGGTGGGGCCAACGTCCTGACTTTC.

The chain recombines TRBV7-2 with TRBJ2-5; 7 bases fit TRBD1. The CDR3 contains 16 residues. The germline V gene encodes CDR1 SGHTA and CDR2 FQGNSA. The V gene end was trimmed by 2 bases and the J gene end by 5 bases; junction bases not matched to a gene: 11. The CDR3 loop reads CASSLPRGGAWETQYF. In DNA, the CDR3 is TGTGCCAGCAGCTTACCCAGAGGGGGCGCATGGGAGACCCAGTACTTC.

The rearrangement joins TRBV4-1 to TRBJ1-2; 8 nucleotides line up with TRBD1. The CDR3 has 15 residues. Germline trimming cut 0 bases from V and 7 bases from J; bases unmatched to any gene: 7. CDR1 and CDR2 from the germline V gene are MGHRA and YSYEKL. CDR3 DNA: TGCGCCAGCAGCCAAGATCTGGCCAGGGGGCCTGGCTACACCTTC. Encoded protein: CASSQDLARGPGYTF.

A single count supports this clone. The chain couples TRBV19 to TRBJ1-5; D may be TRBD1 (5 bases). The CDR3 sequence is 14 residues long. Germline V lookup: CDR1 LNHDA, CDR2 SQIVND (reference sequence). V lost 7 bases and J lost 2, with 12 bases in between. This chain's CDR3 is CASKVDIGNQPQHF. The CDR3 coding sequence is TGTGCCAGTAAGGTGGACATAGGCAATCAGCCCCAGCATTTT.